These 14 T cell receptor beta chains were all obtained from the same sample, sequenced in a study of cytomegalovirus exposure and HLA in healthy donors. 13 Jbeta primers and 60 Vbeta primers were used for the PCR. Data came from immunoSEQ multiplex PCR; TCRdb stores just in-frame clones and leaves some out. The sample lists roughly 120,000 clones; around 79% were seen once. Sequencing used PBMCs. The receptors derive from a middle-aged woman in good health and CMV-seropositive.

The genes are TRBV12-5 and TRBJ2-1, with D hard to call. Germline V gene data show CDR1 as LGHNT and CDR2 as FRNRAP. CDR3 size: 13 residues. Deletions cut 2 bases from V and 7 bases from J, with 9 bases between. The CDR3: CASGLSTLNEQFF. The CDR3, as DNA: TGTGCTAGTGGTTTGTCAACTCTAAATGAGCAGTTCTTC. The whole variable domain, filled in from reference TRBV12-5 and TRBJ2-1, reads DARVTQTPRHKVTEMGQEVTMRCQPILGHNTVFWYRQTMMQGLELLAYFRNRAPLDDSGMPKDRFSAEMPDATLATLKIQPSEPRDSAVYFCASGLSTLNEQFFGPGTRLTVL.

This clone was seen many times. V and J are TRBV27 and TRBJ1-5; D gene uncertain. With 10 bases removed from V and 0 bases from J, the gap between germline ends came to 16 bases. This CDR3 is built from 15 residues. The germline gives CDR1 MNHEY, CDR2 SMNVEV (reference sequence). Written as DNA, the CDR3 is TGTGCCACCGTATTATACCGGGTTAGCAATCAGCCCCAGCATTTT. Protein product: CATVLYRVSNQPQHF.

The chain couples TRBV28 to TRBJ2-6; no definite D call. Germline V gene lookup returns CDR1 MDHEN and CDR2 SYDVKM. V gave up 5 bases and J gave up 4 bases, with 9 bases separating them. This CDR3 has 14 amino acids. The CDR3 loop is CASSPPGGANVLTF. Here the CDR3 DNA reads TGTGCCAGCAGTCCCCCAGGAGGGGCCAACGTCCTGACTTTC.

The chain carries TRBV4-1 and TRBJ1-1; TRBD1 might be the D (6 bases). The germline gives CDR1 MGHRA, CDR2 YSYEKL. The germline V and J ends were trimmed by 3 bases and 3 bases, with 8 bases remaining between them. The CDR3 extends over 13 amino acids. The CDR3 is CASSHQGHTEAFF. DNA for the CDR3: TGCGCCAGCAGCCACCAGGGGCACACTGAAGCTTTCTTT.

The chain employs TRBV28 and TRBJ1-4; TRBD1 aligns across 7 bases. Germline V gene sequence: CDR1 MDHEN, CDR2 SYDVKM. The CDR3 has 12 residues. Unmatched junction bases numbered 4, after V lost 7 bases and J lost 8 bases. In DNA form, the CDR3 reads TGTGCCAGCACAGGGGGGCGCGAAAAACTGTTTTTT. Translating it yields CASTGGREKLFF.

This clone was detected once. The chain uses TRBV5-6 and TRBJ2-1; TRBD2 agrees at 7 bases. The V gene end was trimmed by 1 base and the J gene end by 9 bases; junction bases not matched to a gene: 13. This CDR3 region has 16 residues. Germline CDR1 reads SGHDT; CDR2 reads YYEEEE. The CDR3 DNA is TGTGCCAGCAGCTTGCCTACTAGCGTGGGAAGCGCTGAGCAGTTCTTC. Encoded protein: CASSLPTSVGSAEQFF.

The chain has TRBV7-3 and TRBJ1-6; D might be TRBD1 (6 bases). From germline, CDR1 is SGHTA and CDR2 FQGTGA. There are 15 residues in the CDR3. V lost 2 bases and J lost 8, with 13 bases in between. The CDR3 region is CASSLSGGWDSPLHF. The CDR3 DNA reads as TGTGCCAGCAGCTTATCTGGGGGCTGGGATTCACCCCTCCACTTT.

The chain links TRBV7-2 to TRBJ2-4, with TRBD2 matching 7 bases. The CDR3 loop spans 13 amino acids. J gave up 9 bases and V 8 bases, and 10 bases lay outside the gene matches. CDR1 and CDR2 (germline): SGHTA, FQGNSA. The CDR3 region has the DNA TGTGCCAGCGCCCTGGGAGGGTTGGGCATTCAGTACTTC. Amino acids: CASALGGLGIQYF.

The genes are TRBV2 and TRBJ2-7, with D possibly TRBD2 on 7 matching bases. Trimming shortened V by 2 bases and J by 2 bases, and 19 bases separated the two germline ends. CDR3 length equals 17 residues. Per germline, CDR1 SNHLY and CDR2 FYNNEI. The CDR3 reads CASSERGASRRTYEQYF. CDR3 DNA: TGTGCCAGCAGTGAACGGGGGGCTAGCAGGCGAACCTACGAGCAGTACTTC.

This chain joins TRBV4-3 and TRBJ2-7; maybe TRBD2 (6 bases). Germline V gives CDR1 LGHNA, CDR2 YSLEER. Trimming shortened V by 2 bases and J by 0 bases, and 11 bases separated the two germline ends. CDR3 length: 15 amino acids. The CDR3, as DNA: TGCGCCAGCAGCCAAACGTCTAGCGTCTCCTACGAGCAGTACTTC. Its protein product is CASSQTSSVSYEQYF.

On this clone itself: This CDR3 is also generated by other DNA sequences in the sample. This sequence joins TRBV5-4 and TRBJ2-5, with D perhaps TRBD2 (6 bases). Germline V lookup: CDR1 SGHNT, CDR2 YYREEE (reference sequence). The CDR3 consists of 16 residues. Trimming pared 4 bases from V and 5 bases from J, leaving 21 bases between. CDR3 bases: TGTGCCAGCAGCCTGGTCCGGGAGTATCGCCCCGAGACCCAGTACTTC. Translation gives CASSLVREYRPETQYF.

The table lists this clone with a count of one. V gene TRBV6-7 combines with J gene TRBJ1-4; D might be TRBD1 (6 bases). TRBV6-7 has ORF status, its function being uncertain. V was trimmed by 2 bases and J by 7 bases, leaving 8 bases between them. The CDR3 spans 13 residues. The CDR3 coding sequence is TGTGCCAGCAGTTACCAGGGGCGTGAAAAACTGTTTTTT. This gives the protein CASSYQGREKLFF.

The chain recombines TRBV7-9 with TRBJ1-2, with D unresolved. V shed 0 bases and J shed 4 bases, with 9 bases lying between them. Per the germline V gene, CDR1 is SEHNR and CDR2 is FQNEAQ (reference sequence). The CDR3 length is 14 residues. CDR3 nucleotide sequence: TGTGCCAGCAGCTTAGCAGGTCGGGGCTATGGCTACACCTTC. The encoded protein is CASSLAGRGYGYTF.

This sequence joins TRBV9 and TRBJ1-1; perhaps TRBD1 as D (5 bases). Trimming took 0 bases from V and 1 from J, leaving 7 bases between them. CDR3 length: 14 residues. Germline lookup yields CDR1 SGDLS and CDR2 YYNGEE. The CDR3 protein is CASSVDRRNTEAFF. In DNA form, the CDR3 reads TGTGCCAGCAGCGTAGACAGGAGGAACACTGAAGCTTTCTTT.